This TCR beta chain was retrieved from a study of blood T cell repertoires in COVID-19. The germline V and J ends were trimmed by 2 bases and 7 bases, with 6 bases remaining between them. The CDR3 runs 11 residues. Germline V gives CDR1 DFQATT, CDR2 SNEGSKA (reference sequence). Clones were sequenced by immunoSEQ multiplex PCR, and TCRdb holds only the in-frame ones, with some missing. Among 120,000 to 150,000 clones, around 84% were seen once, and the ten largest hold more than 5%. The sample holds one count of this clone. The sequencing sample was made of PBMCs or T cells enriched from blood (not recorded which). The chain carries TRBV20-1 and TRBJ1-5; D not resolved. The receptor comes from a woman between 50 and 59 years old who had been exposed to COVID-19. CDR3 protein: CSARRGQPQHF. The CDR3 nucleotides read TGCAGTGCTAGAAGAGGACAGCCCCAGCATTTT.